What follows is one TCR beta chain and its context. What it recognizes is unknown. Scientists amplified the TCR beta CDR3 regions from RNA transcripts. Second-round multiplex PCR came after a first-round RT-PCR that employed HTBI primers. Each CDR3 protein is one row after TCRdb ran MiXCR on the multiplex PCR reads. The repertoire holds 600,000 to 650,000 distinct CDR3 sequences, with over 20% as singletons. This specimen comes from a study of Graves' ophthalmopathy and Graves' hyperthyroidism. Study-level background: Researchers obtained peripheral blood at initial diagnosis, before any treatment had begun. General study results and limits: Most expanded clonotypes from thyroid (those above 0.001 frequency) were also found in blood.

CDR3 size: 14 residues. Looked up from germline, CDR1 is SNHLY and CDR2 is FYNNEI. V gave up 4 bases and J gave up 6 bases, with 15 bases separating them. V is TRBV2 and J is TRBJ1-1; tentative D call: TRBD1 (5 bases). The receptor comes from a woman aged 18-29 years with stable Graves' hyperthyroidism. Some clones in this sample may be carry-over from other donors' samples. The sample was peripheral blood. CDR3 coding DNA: TGTGCCAGCAGTGGGGGGTGGGTTAAGCCTGAAGCTTTCTTT. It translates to CASSGGWVKPEAFF.